This T cell receptor beta chain was captured by sequencing in a study of beta chain features in type 1 diabetes. Sequencing targeted expressed TCRB transcripts, as all isolated RNA had been reverse transcribed. For naive, central memory and regulatory T cell samples, reads averaged around 3.6 million. Assay: immunoSEQ multiplex PCR; the TCRdb copy retains only in-frame clones and omits some. The data contain under 500,000 clones, around 28% of them singletons. CDR3 length equals 12 residues. V was trimmed by 5 bases and J by 11 bases, leaving 13 bases between them. Germline CDR1 MDHEN, CDR2 SYDVKM. This chain uses TRBV28 with TRBJ2-1; no firm D call. The TCR sequence derives from a man younger than 30 in good health. Sequencing was done on a sample of naive CD4+ T cells from blood. CDR3 amino acids: CASSLDQFQQFF. The CDR3 nucleotides read TGTGCCAGCAGTCTCGATCAATTTCAGCAGTTCTTC.